The 30 T cell receptor beta chains reported below all come from one sample, sequenced in a study of a mutant IDH1 vaccine in newly diagnosed glioma. Their antigen targets remain unknown. This table comes from immunoSEQ multiplex PCR, and its TCRdb copy is limited to in-frame clones, with some not included. The sample yields tens of thousands of clones, around 87% seen once. Described time point: week 5, during vaccination. Each dose delivered 300 ug of mutant IDH1 20-mer peptide subcutaneously with imiquimod. The sequences come from peripheral blood mononuclear cells (PBMCs), collected from a glioma patient whose treatment included an IDH1 peptide vaccine. The receptors derive from a woman aged 40-49 years with glioma. Some clones in this sample may be carry-over from other donors' samples.

V usage is TRBV11-1 and J usage is TRBJ2-3; D may be TRBD1 or TRBD2 (5 bases each). The germline gives CDR1 SGHAT, CDR2 FQDESV (reference sequence). CDR3 size: 15 residues. V shed 1 base and J shed 6 bases, with 14 bases lying between them. DNA of the CDR3: TGTGCCAGCAGCTTAGGAGGGACCCAGGTGGATACGCAGTATTTT. Its translation is CASSLGGTQVDTQYF.

The rearrangement uses TRBV9 and TRBJ1-3, with TRBD1 matching over 9 bases. V dropped 5 bases and J dropped 8; count of bases not matched to a gene: 5. Germline loops: CDR1 SGDLS, CDR2 YYNGEE. The CDR3 contains 13 residues. The CDR3 DNA reads TGTGCCAGCAGGGGGGACAGGGCGGACACCATATATTTT. Amino acids: CASRGDRADTIYF.

The chain combines TRBV27 with TRBJ2-5; 13 bases map to TRBD2. The J call is uncertain, as TRBJ2-7 better fits the DNA end. Looked up from germline, CDR1 is MNHEY and CDR2 is SMNVEV (reference sequence). The CDR3 length is 14 residues. The CDR3 here is CASSHGLAGDEQYF. The CDR3 nucleotides are TGTGCCAGCAGCCACGGACTAGCGGGAGACGAGCAGTACTTC.

This rearrangement joins TRBV28 to TRBJ2-5; D is unclear. Looked up from germline, CDR1 is MDHEN and CDR2 is SYDVKM. This CDR3 contains 14 residues. V shed 7 bases and J shed 4 bases, with 16 bases lying between them. The CDR3 is CASKADTARETQYF. CDR3 bases: TGTGCCAGCAAGGCCGACACGGCCCGAGAGACCCAGTACTTC.

V is TRBV4-3 and J is TRBJ2-3; possible D gene TRBD1, 6 bases. This CDR3 comprises 14 residues. Per germline, CDR1 LGHNA and CDR2 YSLEER. V lost 1 base to trimming and J lost 6 bases, with 11 bases between them. CDR3 in amino acids: CASSQGTAWDTQYF. Written as DNA, the CDR3 is TGCGCCAGCAGCCAAGGGACAGCTTGGGATACGCAGTATTTT.

This clone came up once. The J gene is TRBJ2-3, the V gene TRBV10-3; 10 positions agree with TRBD2. Looked up from germline, CDR1 is ENHRY and CDR2 is SYGVKD. Trimming cost V 5 bases and J 4 bases; bases outside gene matches: 6. The CDR3 spans 15 residues. The CDR3: CAISLSGGNADTQYF. The CDR3 region has the DNA TGTGCCATCAGTCTTAGCGGGGGGAACGCAGATACGCAGTATTTT.

The chain links TRBV10-2 to TRBJ1-5, with TRBD1 matching 7 bases. CDR1 is WSHSY and CDR2 is SAAADI in the germline V gene. The CDR3 is made up of 14 amino acids. J was trimmed by 3 bases and V by 8 bases; bases with no gene match: 7. CDR3 sequence (DNA): TGCGCCAGCTCCTCAGGGGGTCTCAATCAGCCCCAGCATTTT. Protein product: CASSSGGLNQPQHF.

V gene TRBV5-5 combines with J gene TRBJ1-3; tentatively, D is TRBD1 (5 bases). V lost 3 bases to trimming and J lost 3 bases, with 10 bases between them. In germline, CDR1 is SGHKS, CDR2 YYEKEE (reference sequence). The CDR3 is 14 amino acids. CDR3 nucleotide sequence: TGTGCCAGCAGCTCCGGGGGGGTTGGAAACACCATATATTTT. This sequence encodes CASSSGGVGNTIYF.

The V call is TRBV4-3, the J call TRBJ2-1; unclear D gene. Per the germline V gene, CDR1 is LGHNA and CDR2 is YSLEER. CDR3 length: 13 residues. V was shortened by 0 bases and J by 7 bases, with 7 bases between the two germline ends. In DNA form, the CDR3 reads TGCGCCAGCAGCCAAGATCTCAGGAATGAGCAGTTCTTC. As protein: CASSQDLRNEQFF.

Details on this clone: At one of its ends the junction is not consistent with the germline gene, which may arise from a read error. The chain links TRBV20-1 to TRBJ2-1; either TRBD1 or TRBD2 may fit D (5 bases each). The CDR3 runs to 11 residues. Germline V CDR1 and CDR2: DFQATT, SNEGSKA (reference sequence). The CDR3 DNA is TGCAGTGCTAGAGGCCGGGACCGACCCATCTTC. Protein sequence: CSARGRDRPIF.

The chain joins TRBV7-9 to TRBJ2-2; 12 nucleotides line up with TRBD2. V lost 5 bases, J lost 6 bases, and 10 bases stayed unmatched. Germline V gives CDR1 SEHNR, CDR2 FQNEAQ (reference sequence). The CDR3 spans 17 residues. The CDR3, as DNA: TGTGCCAGCAGCCCCGGGACTAGCGGGCGGAGAGCCGGGGAGCTGTTTTTT. This codes for CASSPGTSGRRAGELFF.

The V gene is TRBV7-9, the J gene TRBJ1-1; no clear D gene. V was shortened by 5 bases and J by 8 bases, with 15 bases between the two germline ends. The germline CDR1 and CDR2 sequences are SEHNR and FQNEAQ (reference sequence). The CDR3 length is 13 residues. CDR3 residues: CASSPSAGYEAFF. CDR3 coding DNA: TGTGCCAGCAGCCCATCGGCGGGCTACGAAGCTTTCTTT.

This clone showed up just a few times. The chain is built from TRBV6-6 and TRBJ2-5; 9 bases line up with TRBD2. CDR3 length equals 14 residues. V gave up 10 bases and J gave up 2 bases; unmatched junction bases: 8. Germline CDR1 is MNHNY and CDR2 is SVGAGI (reference sequence). The CDR3 protein is CATRLAAQQETQYF. In DNA form, the CDR3 reads TGTGCCACCCGACTAGCGGCCCAACAAGAGACCCAGTACTTC.

The chain carries TRBV6-4 and TRBJ2-2; D not certain. The CDR3 length is 14 residues. Trimming took 4 bases from V and 7 from J, leaving 13 bases between them. Germline V gene lookup returns CDR1 MRHNA and CDR2 SNTAGT. DNA of the CDR3: TGTGCCAGCAGTGCCGGTGTTAGGAGCGGGGAGCTGTTTTTT. Translated: CASSAGVRSGELFF.

The genes are TRBV19 and TRBJ1-6; maybe TRBD1 (6 bases). This CDR3 region has 14 residues. The V gene's germline CDR1 is LNHDA and CDR2 SQIVND (reference sequence). The germline V and J ends were trimmed by 3 bases and 10 bases, with 13 bases remaining between them. CDR3 DNA: TGTGCCAGTAGTATTGGCCAGGGGATATCACCCCTCCACTTT. Protein product: CASSIGQGISPLHF.

This chain links TRBV5-1 with TRBJ2-3, with TRBD1 matching 9 bases. Germline CDR1 reads SGHRS; CDR2 reads YFSETQ. Germline trimming cut 3 bases from V and 5 bases from J; bases unmatched to any gene: 7. There are 15 residues in the CDR3. CDR3 in amino acids: CASSSSQGAQDTQYF. DNA of the CDR3: TGCGCCAGCAGCTCATCACAGGGGGCGCAAGATACGCAGTATTTT. Using reference TRBV5-1 and TRBJ2-3 for the parts outside the CDR3, the full variable domain is KAGVTQTPRYLIKTRGQQVTLSCSPISGHRSVSWYQQTPGQGLQFLFEYFSETQRNKGNFPGRFSGRQFSNSRSEMNVSTLELGDSALYLCASSSSQGAQDTQYFGPGTRLTVL.

V is TRBV10-3 and J is TRBJ1-2; perhaps TRBD1 as D (5 bases). The CDR3 totals 12 residues. Germline V lookup: CDR1 ENHRY, CDR2 SYGVKD. The germline V and J ends were trimmed by 11 bases and 5 bases, with 15 bases remaining between them. As DNA, the CDR3 is TGTGCCCTGGGGGTGGAAGGGTATGGCTACACCTTC. Translated, it gives CALGVEGYGYTF.

The rearrangement uses TRBV12-5 and TRBJ2-3, with 8 bases matching TRBD1. Germline lookup yields CDR1 LGHNT and CDR2 FRNRAP. V lost 1 base, J lost 6 bases, and 12 bases stayed unmatched. This CDR3 spans 17 amino acids. CDR3 in amino acids: CASGLAQGALVPDTQYF. The CDR3 DNA sequence: TGTGCTAGTGGTTTGGCCCAGGGGGCCCTTGTGCCGGATACGCAGTATTTT.

The chain combines TRBV5-4 with TRBJ1-3, with no clear D. V lost 4 bases, J lost 4 bases, and 9 bases lay in between. Germline CDR1 and CDR2: SGHNT and YYREEE (reference sequence). The CDR3 runs to 13 residues. CDR3 sequence reads: CASSRFGGNTIYF. In nucleotides, the CDR3 is TGTGCCAGCAGCCGATTCGGGGGAAACACCATATATTTT.

The chain employs TRBV29-1 and TRBJ2-7, with D perhaps matching TRBD1 or TRBD2 (5 bases each). Germline assignment: CDR1 SQVTM and CDR2 ANQGSEA. The CDR3 sequence is 13 residues long. Trimming shortened V by 5 bases and J by 3 bases, and 14 bases separated the two germline ends. CDR3 DNA: TGCAGCGTTATCACCGGGACCCACTACGAGCAGTACTTC. It translates to CSVITGTHYEQYF.

The chain couples TRBV10-2 to TRBJ2-5; D not certain. This CDR3 has 13 residues. CDR1 is WSHSY, CDR2 SAAADI, per germline. The V end lost 0 bases, the J end lost 7 bases, and 9 bases lay between the germline ends. This CDR3 reads CASSESGPRTQYF. CDR3 DNA: TGCGCCAGCAGTGAGTCGGGCCCCAGGACCCAGTACTTC.

V gene TRBV15 combines with J gene TRBJ1-1; possible D gene TRBD1, 5 bases. Trimming took 7 bases from V and 4 from J, leaving 16 bases between them. Germline assignment: CDR1 LNHNV and CDR2 YYDKDF (reference sequence). This CDR3 has 14 residues. Written as DNA, the CDR3 is TGTGCCACCACCCGAGGGACGAGGGCCACTGAAGCTTTCTTT. Amino acids: CATTRGTRATEAFF.

This chain connects TRBV4-2 to TRBJ1-1, with 7 bases lining up with TRBD1. With 2 bases clipped from V and 9 bases from J, the junction kept 9 bases outside the gene matches. Germline lookup yields CDR1 LGHNA and CDR2 YNFKEQ. The CDR3 has 14 residues. The chain's CDR3 is CASSQPRQGMQAFF. The CDR3, as DNA: TGTGCCAGCAGCCAACCCAGACAGGGAATGCAAGCTTTCTTT.

The chain combines TRBV7-9 with TRBJ2-7; 10 bases map to TRBD1. After removal of 6 bases from V and 1 base from J, the junction contained 12 bases not matched to a gene. The CDR3 runs to 17 residues. In germline, CDR1 is SEHNR, CDR2 FQNEAQ (reference sequence). CDR3 DNA sequence: TGTGCCAGCAGTTCCTCCGGGACAGGGGTCGAATCCTACGAGCAGTACTTC. Translation gives CASSSSGTGVESYEQYF.

V usage is TRBV2 and J usage is TRBJ2-4; 10 bases map to TRBD1. Germline values: CDR1 SNHLY, CDR2 FYNNEI. This CDR3 comprises 18 residues. Trimming cost V 3 bases and J 0 bases; bases outside gene matches: 8. The CDR3 spells CASSDSRDRGLAKNIQYF. The CDR3 region has the DNA TGTGCCAGCAGTGACTCCCGGGACAGGGGCCTAGCCAAAAACATTCAGTACTTC.

This clone appeared a single time. The chain couples TRBV7-6 to TRBJ2-1; 9 nucleotides agree with TRBD1. The CDR3 has 14 residues. Trimming took 5 bases from V and 6 from J; bases not matched to a gene: 5. Per the germline V gene, CDR1 is SGHVS and CDR2 is FNYEAQ. Here the CDR3 DNA reads TGTGCCAGCAGCCGCGGGACAGGGCCCAATGAGCAGTTCTTC. Its translation is CASSRGTGPNEQFF. The whole variable domain, remainder taken from reference TRBV7-6 and TRBJ2-1, is GAGVSQSPRYKVTKRGQDVALRCDPISGHVSLYWYRQALGQGPEFLTYFNYEAQQDKSGLPNDRFSAERPEGSISTLTIQRTEQRDSAMYRCASSRGTGPNEQFFGPGTRLTVL.

This clone was found a few times. The chain uses TRBV6-5 and TRBJ1-3; 8 nucleotides line up with TRBD1. V dropped 0 bases and J dropped 8; count of bases not matched to a gene: 9. This CDR3 has 16 amino acids. Germline V CDR1 and CDR2: MNHEY, SVGAGI. The CDR3 sequence: CASSYSDARGPDTIYF. The CDR3, as DNA: TGTGCCAGCAGTTACTCGGATGCCAGGGGGCCGGACACCATATATTTT.

This clone was detected only a few times. The chain uses TRBV2 and TRBJ2-2; D is possibly TRBD1 (8 bases). V lost 4 bases, J lost 5 bases, and 17 bases lay in between. From germline, CDR1 is SNHLY and CDR2 FYNNEI. The CDR3 covers 16 residues. As DNA, the CDR3 is TGTGCCAGCAGTGTAACAGGGGGGACTATGACCGGGGAGCTGTTTTTT. It codes for CASSVTGGTMTGELFF.

This clone was counted a single time. This chain uses TRBV7-2 with TRBJ1-3, with D unclear. Germline lookup yields CDR1 SGHTA and CDR2 FQGNSA. The CDR3 has 15 residues. Trimming took 2 bases from V and 0 from J, leaving 8 bases between them. CDR3 coding DNA: TGTGCCAGCAGCTTATCGCAGGCCTCTGGAAACACCATATATTTT. This gives the protein CASSLSQASGNTIYF. Variable domain in full (rest from reference TRBV7-2 and TRBJ1-3): GAGVSQSPSNKVTEKGKDVELRCDPISGHTALYWYRQSLGQGLEFLIYFQGNSAPDKSGLPSDRFSAERTGGSVSTLTIQRTQQEDSAVYLCASSLSQASGNTIYFGEGSWLTVV.

The chain has TRBV5-1 and TRBJ1-2, with TRBD1 identical over 7 bases. V was pared by 3 bases and J by 0 bases, with 5 bases of the junction left unmatched. Germline assignment: CDR1 SGHRS and CDR2 YFSETQ. This CDR3 comprises 15 residues. CDR3 sequence: CASSSGQDPNYGYTF. CDR3 DNA sequence: TGCGCCAGCAGCTCCGGACAGGATCCTAACTATGGCTACACCTTC. The entire variable domain, with the rest obtained from reference TRBV5-1 and TRBJ1-2, is as follows: KAGVTQTPRYLIKTRGQQVTLSCSPISGHRSVSWYQQTPGQGLQFLFEYFSETQRNKGNFPGRFSGRQFSNSRSEMNVSTLELGDSALYLCASSSGQDPNYGYTFGSGTRLTVV.